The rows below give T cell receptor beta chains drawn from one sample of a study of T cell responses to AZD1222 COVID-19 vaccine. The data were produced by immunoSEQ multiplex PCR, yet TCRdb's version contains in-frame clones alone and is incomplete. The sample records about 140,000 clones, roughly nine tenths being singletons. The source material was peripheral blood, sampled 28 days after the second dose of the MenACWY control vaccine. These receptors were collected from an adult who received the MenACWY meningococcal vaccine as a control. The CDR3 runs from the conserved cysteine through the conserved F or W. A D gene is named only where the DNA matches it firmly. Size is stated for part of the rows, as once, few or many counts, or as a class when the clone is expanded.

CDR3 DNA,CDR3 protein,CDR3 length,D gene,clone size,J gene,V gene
TGTGCCAGTAGTATAGGGACAGGGAACACTGAAGCTTTCTTT,CASSIGTGNTEAFF,14,TRBD1,-,TRBJ1-1,TRBV19
TGTGCCAGCAGCGCCACGGGGACAGTGAGCTCCTACGAGCAGTACTTC,CASSATGTVSSYEQYF,16,TRBD1,-,TRBJ2-7,TRBV9
TGTGCCAGTAGTATTATATTTATGAACACTGAAGCTTTCTTT,CASSIIFMNTEAFF,14,-,-,TRBJ1-1,TRBV19
TGTGCCTGGAGTGTACTCGGGGGAAACTCTGGAAACACCATATATTTT,CAWSVLGGNSGNTIYF,16,-,once,TRBJ1-3,TRBV30
TGTGCCACCAGTAGGGGACTAGCGGGATCGGATTGGTACTTC,CATSRGLAGSDWYF,14,TRBD2,-,TRBJ2-7,TRBV24-1
TGTGCCAGCAGGGGAACTAGCGAGAGGGGAGAGACCCAGTACTTC,CASRGTSERGETQYF,15,TRBD2,-,TRBJ2-5,TRBV28
TGTGCCAGCAGACCAGGGGTGGGAGATACGCAGTATTTT,CASRPGVGDTQYF,13,-,-,TRBJ2-3,TRBV6-6
TGTGCCAGCCGCCGGGGGGATGGGGCCAACGTCCTGACTTTC,CASRRGDGANVLTF,14,TRBD2,-,TRBJ2-6,TRBV6-2/TRBV6-3
TGTGCCAGCGCCGGGACAGGGAGGACAGATACGCAGTATTTT,CASAGTGRTDTQYF,14,TRBD1,-,TRBJ2-3,TRBV19
TGTGCCAGCAGCGTAACAAGCGAGAGCTCCTACGAGCAGTACTTC,CASSVTSESSYEQYF,15,-,-,TRBJ2-7,TRBV9
TGTGCCAGCAGCTCCGGGACTAGCGGCTACAATGAGCAGTTCTTC,CASSSGTSGYNEQFF,15,TRBD2,-,TRBJ2-1,TRBV6-2/TRBV6-3
TGTGCCAGTAGATCGGCCTACGAGCAGTACTTC,CASRSAYEQYF,11,-,-,TRBJ2-7,TRBV19
TGTGCCAGCGCACCCGAGGAGGCTATAGCTTCACCCCTCCACTTT,CASAPEEAIASPLHF,15,-,-,TRBJ1-6,TRBV18
TGTGCCAGTAGTAAGGGACAGGGGACCTACGAGCAGTACTTC,CASSKGQGTYEQYF,14,TRBD1,-,TRBJ2-7,TRBV19
TGTGCCAGCAGCTTAGATCGTGGTAGGGGCAGGGTTGAAAAACTGTTTTTT,CASSLDRGRGRVEKLFF,17,-,-,TRBJ1-4,TRBV11-2
TGTGCCAGCAGCCCGGAGTTGTCGGGAGCCGGTGCCTATGGCTACACCTTC,CASSPELSGAGAYGYTF,17,-,-,TRBJ1-2,TRBV5-6
TGCGCCAGCAGCGAGACTAGTTCTGGGGCAGATACGCAGTATTTT,CASSETSSGADTQYF,15,-,-,TRBJ2-3,TRBV5-1
TGCGCCAGCTCTAGGACTATACAGCACAACACCGGGGAGCTGTTTTTT,CASSRTIQHNTGELFF,16,-,-,TRBJ2-2,TRBV5-1
TGTGCCAGCTCACCTGGACAGGGAGAGACCCAGTACTTC,CASSPGQGETQYF,13,TRBD1,-,TRBJ2-5,TRBV18